This T cell receptor (beta chain) was recorded in a study of cytomegalovirus exposure and HLA in healthy donors (dated by TCRdb to about 2017). For the study in its entirety: An earlier analysis of roughly 570 of the donors reported over 250 Gb of sequence data and around 100 million unique TCR beta sequences obtained from approximately 180 million T cells. Several DR-DQ haplotypes were treated as single units for association and clustering because of strong linkage in the cohort. Genome-wide SNP genotypes for about three fifths of the 666 donors were used in a later genetic analysis, which treated that subset as a discovery cohort. Typing coverage varied by locus: about 629-640 donors for A, B, C, DRB1 and DQB1; roughly 520 for DQA1; approximately 570 for DPA1; around 450 for DPB1. An earlier analysis of some 500 of the donors used high-throughput TCR beta sequencing to judge whether each TCR beta V gene segment behaved as functional or pseudogenic. An early release that covered fewer than 750 HLA-typed donors contained around 300 gigabases of sequencing data and roughly 84 million unique TCR sequences. All discovery cohort repertoires had been generated on a single sequencing platform. Using immunosequencing, the study profiled T cell repertoires from approximately 700 subjects and related those repertoires to cytomegalovirus serostatus. In addition to the first cohort of approximately 650 subjects, a separate validation cohort of over 90 different subjects was used. The aim of the study was to test whether cataloging public T cell receptors could identify signatures of past pathogen exposure. Among the roughly 430 genotyped donors, approximately 81% belonged to the genetic ancestry cluster associated with self-reported Caucasian donors. Class I and class II HLA loci were covered by the typing at four-digit resolution. The later analysis used no new phenotypic data to find candidate immune exposures, relying instead on TCR beta sequences and their occurrence across donors. In a later analysis, previously published TCR beta repertoires from 500 to 750 donors were re-analyzed and high-resolution HLA genotyping was added so that TCR occurrence patterns could be studied. On average, roughly 250,000 unique TCR beta nucleotide sequences were sequenced per donor among a few hundred genotyped donors of the cohort, with roughly 18% of those sequences being non-productive. To predict cytomegalovirus infection status, the study brought together high-throughput TCR immunosequencing, statistical association of individual TCRs with disease status, and machine learning. Donor age, sex, ethnicity and CMV serostatus were collected together with the repertoire data.

The cohort consisted of 666 healthy bone marrow donors. At the time of sampling, all cohort members were nominally healthy, though unrecorded immune exposures were likely present. The donor was CMV seropositive and belonged to the group of 250 to 300 seropositive cohort members. Each donor provided a peripheral blood sample, and peripheral blood mononuclear cells were used for TCR beta sequencing. The Qiagen DNeasy Blood Extraction Kit was used to extract genomic DNA from the blood cell samples. The library was obtained by the immunoSEQ multiplex PCR assay. The multiplex PCR relied on a mix of 60 forward primers for TCR Vbeta segments and 13 reverse primers for TCR Jbeta segments. The CDR3 region of rearranged TCR beta genes was amplified from genomic DNA by a multiplex PCR assay. The amplified TCR beta libraries were sequenced on the Illumina HiSeq System as 87-base-pair reads. For the original study's pipeline: A later analysis tallied 80 million to 95 million unique TCR beta chains across the 650 to 750 repertoires, and some 10 million of those chains were shared by two or more donors. Raw reads were error-corrected and collapsed into unique sequences by a nearest-neighbor algorithm in which closely related sequences were merged to remove PCR and sequencing errors. V, D and J gene segments were assigned by aligning CDR3 sequences to IMGT reference sequences. Each retained sequence needed at least a six-nucleotide match to both a V gene segment and a J gene segment. A rearrangement was called productive if the CDR3 had no stop codons and remained in frame with V and J, and every other rearrangement was called non-productive. CDR3 was defined by IMGT convention, running from the second conserved V-encoded cysteine to the conserved J-encoded phenylalanine. In an earlier analysis of approximately 590 of the donors, sequences lacking an unambiguous match to a single V gene segment were excluded. An earlier analysis of 587 of the donors classified V segments as functional when productive rearrangements were above 56.7% and as segregating when the standard deviation between donors was above 5%. To diagnose cytomegalovirus status from the catalog of TCR beta chain sequences, a statistical classification framework was built. V and J gene assignment, in a later analysis, came from comparing TCR nucleotide sequences with IMGT/GENE-DB human TR gene sequences. In a later analysis, CDR3 sequences and most-parsimonious VDJ recombination scenarios were assigned using the TCRdist pipeline. In a later analysis, each TCR beta chain was defined by its CDR3 amino acid sequence together with its V-gene family, and reads without a unique V-gene family were excluded. A later analysis removed several hundred highly shared, low-generation-probability nucleotide sequences to deal with suspected cross-contamination and a sequencing artifact. In a later analysis, a clonal expansion index was calculated for each public chain from normalized within-repertoire ranks of inferred template counts. Generation probabilities in a later analysis came from a VDJ recombination model fitted to out-of-frame rearrangements, and those results were checked against IGoR. In a later analysis, TCR-TCR, TCR-HLA and TCR-CMV co-occurrence was scored with hypergeometric tests, and a repertoire-size bias correction was applied to TCR pairs. In a later analysis, false discovery rates were estimated by permuting HLA or CMV assignments 20 times. A later analysis grouped co-occurring TCRs with DBSCAN, adding TCRdist sequence similarity when clustering within HLA-allele-positive subsets. Repertoires with fewer than 30,000 or more than 120,000 public chains, plus five repertoires with anomalous nucleotide sharing, were excluded from co-occurrence clustering. TCRdb obtained this table from immuneACCESS and retained in-frame rearrangements with V and J assigned. These tables miss some clones; where compared with another copy, unresolved V genes account for less than half of the shortfall, and the remainder is unexplained. That table is the source of V, J and clone size, and D and trimming were worked out from the DNA. The table kept for this sample lists about 170,000 clones. Less than 0.95% of the sample lies in the top ten.

Relative to germline, V is 0 bases shorter and J is 1 base shorter, with 15 bases between their ends. The CDR1 and CDR2 encoded by the germline V gene (reference sequence) are GTSNPN and SVGIG. Measured from the cysteine to the phenylalanine, the CDR3 is 16 residues long. Just CDR3 DNA is preserved here, 48 bases in frame from base 1. As concerns this clone: Its antigen is still unknown.

The research as a whole found: Correlated functional status among segregating V segments might be attributable to linkage disequilibrium, but an unknown experimental factor could not be ruled out. Broadly in line with IMGT annotations, most TCR beta V segments showed up in productive rearrangements about 87% or about 30% of the time in an earlier analysis of 450 to 750 of the donors. According to a later analysis, parvovirus B19, influenza, CMV and Epstein-Barr virus appeared linked to several top co-occurrence clusters. Most TCR sequences were seen in very few donors, while some public TCRs were found in many individuals. The cohort was sequenced for TCR beta chains only, and without alpha or paired-chain data the features that could be detected were limited. Because counts were too low, about 18 rarely observed V segments, including chromosome 9 orphons, were excluded from the earlier analysis of several hundred of the donors. Roughly uniform sequencing depth across donors was assumed in presence/absence analyses, although this assumption may not hold. CMV serostatus was the only immune exposure information available for the cohort. Strong co-occurrence of HLA alleles, especially DR and DQ, made assigning TCR associations to individual alleles difficult. The classifier was reported to diagnose cytomegalovirus status with high specificity and sensitivity in both the original cohort and the validation cohort. Compared with equally common non-associated chains, HLA-associated TCR beta chains in a later analysis were more clonally expanded and had lower generation probabilities. The authors suggested that the approach could potentially be generalized to other disease states and immunological phenotypes. Because some donors lacked HLA typing at each locus, the association tests relied only on the typed subset. A further reported finding was that TCR beta sequences accurately predicted the HLA-A and HLA-B alleles for most subjects in the first cohort. Specific HLA alleles were associated with around 18,000 TCR beta sequences at a false discovery rate of 0.05 in a later analysis. The 87-base-pair reads could not distinguish some IMGT-functional V segments, including TRBV6-2 and TRBV6-3, so those segments were excluded. A cluster of highly shared sequence variants was judged likely to be a technical artifact of the sequencing pipeline. In a later analysis, TCR association rates were found to vary across HLA loci, with the most associated TCRs seen for DRB1 alleles and the fewest for HLA-C alleles. In a later genetic analysis, a missense DCLRE1C variant was associated with V-gene and J-gene trimming of TCR beta chains, and the association was replicated in an independent cohort. Most CMV-associated TCR beta chains appeared to be HLA-restricted in a later analysis, and the HLA associations seemed to be driven largely by CMV exposure. According to a later genetic analysis, donors in an Asian-associated ancestry cluster had fewer N-insertions in productive TCRs than the roughly 670-donor mean. In vitro tests confirmed that a few of the cytomegalovirus-associated TCR beta chains recognize cytomegalovirus antigens. In the study, approximately 150 TCR beta chains were listed as associated with cytomegalovirus.

The sequenced sample was PBMCs. This TCR was sampled from a woman aged 18 to 35 in good health and CMV-seropositive. The chain is made from TRBV30 and TRBJ1-1; TRBD1 is a weak D gene call, 5 bases matching. The bases are TGTGCCTGGAGTGTACTAATCTGGAGGGGGAACACTGAAGCTTTCTTT. Its amino acids are CAWSVLIWRGNTEAFF.